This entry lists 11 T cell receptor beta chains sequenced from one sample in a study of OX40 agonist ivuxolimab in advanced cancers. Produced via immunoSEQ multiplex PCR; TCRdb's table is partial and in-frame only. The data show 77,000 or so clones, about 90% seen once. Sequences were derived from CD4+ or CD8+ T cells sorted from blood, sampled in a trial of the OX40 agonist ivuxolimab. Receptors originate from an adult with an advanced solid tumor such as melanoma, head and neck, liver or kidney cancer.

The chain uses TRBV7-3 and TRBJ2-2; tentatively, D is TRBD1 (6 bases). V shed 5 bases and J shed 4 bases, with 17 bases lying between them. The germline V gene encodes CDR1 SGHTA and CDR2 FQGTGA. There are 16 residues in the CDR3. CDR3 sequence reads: CASSRRSGHGTGELFF. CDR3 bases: TGTGCCAGCAGCCGCCGGTCGGGACACGGCACCGGGGAGCTGTTTTTT.

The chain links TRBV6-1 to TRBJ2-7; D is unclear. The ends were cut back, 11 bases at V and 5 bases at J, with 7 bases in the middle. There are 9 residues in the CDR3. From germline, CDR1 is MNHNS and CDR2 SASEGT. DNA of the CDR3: TGTGCCGGCCGGCACGAGCAGTACTTC. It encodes CAGRHEQYF.

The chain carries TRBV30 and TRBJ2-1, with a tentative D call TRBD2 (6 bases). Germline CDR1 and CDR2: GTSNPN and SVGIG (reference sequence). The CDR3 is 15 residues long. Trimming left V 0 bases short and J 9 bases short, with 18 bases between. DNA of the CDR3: TGTGCCTGGAGTGTACGGTGGGGCGGGATGGGTGAGCAGTTCTTC. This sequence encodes CAWSVRWGGMGEQFF.

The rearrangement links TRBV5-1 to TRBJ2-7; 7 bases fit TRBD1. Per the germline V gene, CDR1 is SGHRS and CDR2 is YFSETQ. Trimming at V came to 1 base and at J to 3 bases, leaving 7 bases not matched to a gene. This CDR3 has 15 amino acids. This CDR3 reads CASSLNSAGGYEQYF. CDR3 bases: TGCGCCAGCAGCTTGAATTCCGCAGGGGGCTACGAGCAGTACTTC.

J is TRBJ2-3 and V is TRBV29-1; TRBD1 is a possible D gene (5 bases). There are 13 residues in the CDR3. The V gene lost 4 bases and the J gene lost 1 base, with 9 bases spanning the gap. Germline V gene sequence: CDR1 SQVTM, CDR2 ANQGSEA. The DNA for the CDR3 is TGCAGCGTTGGCTTCAGGGGCACAGATACGCAGTATTTT. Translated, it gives CSVGFRGTDTQYF.

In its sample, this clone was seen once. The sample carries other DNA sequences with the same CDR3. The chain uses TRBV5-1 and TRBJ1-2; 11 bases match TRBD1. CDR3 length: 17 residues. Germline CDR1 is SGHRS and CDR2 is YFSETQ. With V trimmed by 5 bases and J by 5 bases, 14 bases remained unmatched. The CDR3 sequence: CASRSGTGGRSAYGYTF. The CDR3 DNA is TGCGCCAGCAGGTCCGGGACAGGGGGTCGGTCGGCGTATGGCTACACCTTC.

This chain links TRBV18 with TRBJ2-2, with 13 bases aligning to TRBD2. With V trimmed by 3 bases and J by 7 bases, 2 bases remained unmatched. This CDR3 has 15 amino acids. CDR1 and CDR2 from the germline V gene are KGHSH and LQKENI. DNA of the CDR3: TGTGCCAGCTCACCCGGACTAGCGGGAGTCGGGGAGCTGTTTTTT. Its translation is CASSPGLAGVGELFF.

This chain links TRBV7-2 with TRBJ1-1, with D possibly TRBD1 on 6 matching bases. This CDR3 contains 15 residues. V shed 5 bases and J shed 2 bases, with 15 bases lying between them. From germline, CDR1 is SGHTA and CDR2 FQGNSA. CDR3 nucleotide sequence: TGTGCCAGCAGCCCTCCGGGACACCTAAACACTGAAGCTTTCTTT. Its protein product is CASSPPGHLNTEAFF.

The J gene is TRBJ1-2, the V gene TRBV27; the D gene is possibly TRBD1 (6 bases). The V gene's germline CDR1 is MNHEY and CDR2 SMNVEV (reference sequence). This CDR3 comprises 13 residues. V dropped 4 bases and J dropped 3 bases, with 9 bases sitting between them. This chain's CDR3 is CASSWGGDYGYTF. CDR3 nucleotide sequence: TGTGCCAGCAGTTGGGGGGGCGACTATGGCTACACCTTC.

CDR3 sequence (DNA): TGTGCCAGCAGTACCTTTGACAGGGGGCTAGAAAACATTCAGTACTTC. Translation gives CASSTFDRGLENIQYF. The chain employs TRBV28 and TRBJ2-4; TRBD1 matches 10 bases. This CDR3 is built from 16 residues. Germline CDR1 and CDR2: MDHEN and SYDVKM. J lost 5 bases, V lost 5 bases, and 9 bases had no gene match.

CDR3 protein: CASSMVGPSGETQYF. CDR3 nucleotides: TGTGCCAGTAGTATGGTGGGGCCTAGCGGAGAGACCCAGTACTTC. V usage is TRBV19 and J usage is TRBJ2-5; 7 bases align to TRBD2. This CDR3 comprises 15 residues. V shed 3 bases and J 4 bases; nucleotides not matched to a gene: 8. Germline CDR1 and CDR2: LNHDA and SQIVND (reference sequence).